Each of the 18 T cell receptor beta chains below was sequenced from the same sample in a study of regulatory T cells after allogeneic stem cell transplantation. SMARTer RACE cDNA synthesis from RNA preceded amplification of the TCR beta CDR3 region. TCRdb recomputed calls from the 5' RACE reads with MiXCR, one row per CDR3 protein. The sample carries 4,000 to 5,000 distinct CDR3 sequences, roughly 96% recorded once. Source: sorted CD4+ T cells from blood (whether regulatory or conventional is not recorded), taken 30 days after allogeneic stem cell transplant. The source is a human patient who had an allogeneic stem cell transplant, so the T cells may come from the graft donor.

In regard to this clonotype: One junction end disagrees with the germline gene, perhaps due to a read error. The chain employs TRBV18 and TRBJ1-2, with 7 bases that match TRBD1. CDR1 is KGHSH, CDR2 LQKENI, per germline. This CDR3 is 14 amino acids long. The CDR3 region has the DNA TGTGCCAGCTCCTCCTCGGACAGGTGGACTGGCCACTCCTTC. Its translation: CASSSSDRWTGHSF.

Of note for this clonotype: The final CDR3 position lacks the conserved phenylalanine or tryptophan, pointing to a likely read error. No DNA is shown, since the ends of the CDR3 on it are uncertain; the CDR3 is the one TCRdb lists. V is TRBV5-1 and J is TRBJ2-1; TRBD2 is taken as the D call from the table, unchecked against the DNA. The germline CDR1 and CDR2 sequences are SGHRS and YFSETQ. Inclusive of both ends, the CDR3 amounts to 18 amino acids. The CDR3: CASSLLTSGSFSYNEHFS.

Concerning this clonotype itself: The junction shows a germline mismatch at one end, possibly a read error. This chain connects TRBV5-4 to TRBJ2-5; 10 positions match TRBD1. This CDR3 comprises 15 residues. Germline assignment: CDR1 SGHNT and CDR2 YYREEE (reference sequence). The CDR3 DNA reads TGCGGCAGCAGCATAAAGGGACAGGGGAAAGAGACCCAGTACTTC. This encodes CGSSIKGQGKETQYF.

With respect to this clonotype: One junction end disagrees with the germline gene, perhaps due to a read error. The gene calls are TRBV19 and TRBJ2-7; D unclear. The CDR3 extends over 13 amino acids. Germline CDR1 LNHDA, CDR2 SQIVND (reference sequence). The DNA for the CDR3 is TGTGGCAGTAGGATGGGTATCACCGAGGAGCAGTACTTC. It specifies CGSRMGITEEQYF.

Note on this clonotype: Relative to the germline gene, one junction end is altered; a read error may explain this. The chain employs TRBV5-5 and TRBJ1-5; D gene unclear. Germline V gives CDR1 SGHKS, CDR2 YYEKEE (reference sequence). The CDR3 length is 18 residues. The CDR3: CAINPSSSGMNSNKHQHF. In DNA, the CDR3 is TGTGCCATCAACCCGTCGTCGAGCGGAATGAATAGCAACAAGCACCAGCATTTC.

This chain uses TRBV5-1 with TRBJ1-4; D gene ambiguous. The ends were cut back, 5 bases at V and 3 bases at J, with 11 bases in the middle. This CDR3 is built from 14 residues. CDR1 and CDR2 from the germline V gene are SGHRS and YFSETQ. CDR3 region: CASSSVTSNEKLFF. CDR3 sequence (DNA): TGCGCCAGCAGTTCCGTGACGTCTAATGAAAAACTGTTTTTT.

V and J are TRBV5-1 and TRBJ2-7, with 10 bases fitting TRBD2. This CDR3 comprises 16 residues. Trimming took 8 bases from V and 5 from J; bases not matched to a gene: 16. Per the germline V gene, CDR1 is SGHRS and CDR2 is YFSETQ. This CDR3 is CASDSRTSGKYNEQYF. DNA for the CDR3: TGCGCCAGTGACAGCAGGACTAGCGGAAAGTACAACGAGCAGTACTTC.

Concerning this clonotype: Its ends do not fully match the called genes, so a read error is possible. The J gene is TRBJ1-4, the V gene TRBV5-1; TRBD1 is a possible D gene (5 bases). This CDR3 has 14 amino acids. The V gene's germline CDR1 is SGHRS and CDR2 YFSETQ. The CDR3 loop is CASSAGTSNEKLFF. The CDR3 DNA is TGCGCCAGCAGCGCCGGGACGTCTAATGAAAAGCTGTTTTTT.

The chain employs TRBV5-1 and TRBJ1-2; D is possibly TRBD1 (6 bases). This CDR3 has 15 residues. Germline lookup yields CDR1 SGHRS and CDR2 YFSETQ. The CDR3 protein is CVRSVRGDTDYGYTF. DNA for the CDR3: TGCGTCAGAAGCGTGAGGGGGGACACGGATTATGGCTACACCTTC.

As concerns this clonotype: An end of the junction does not agree with germline; a read error may underlie this. The gene calls are TRBV20-1 and TRBJ2-3; D might be TRBD2 (5 bases). The CDR3 totals 15 residues. The germline CDR1 and CDR2 sequences are DFQATT and SNEGSKA (reference sequence). In DNA, the CDR3 is TGTACTGCTAGAGCTCCGTCGGGAAGCACAGATACGCAGTATTTT. Protein: CTARAPSGSTDTQYF.

This clonotype appeared a single time. Mismatch with germline at one junction end may stem from a read error. The J gene is TRBJ1-2, the V gene TRBV5-1; the D gene is possibly TRBD1 (6 bases). The CDR3 totals 15 residues. Per germline, CDR1 SGHRS and CDR2 YFSETQ. The CDR3 sequence: CSCSLRGDTDYGYTF. In nucleotides, the CDR3 is TGCTCCTGCAGCTTGAGGGGGGACACGGATTATGGATACACCTTC.

On this clonotype: One end of the junction fails to match germline, which may point to a read error. The chain carries TRBV11-2 and TRBJ2-7; the D gene is possibly TRBD1 (6 bases). Germline values: CDR1 SGHAT, CDR2 FQNNGV. This CDR3 is 15 amino acids long. The CDR3 DNA reads as TGTACCAGCAGCGTAGCCGCAGGGGCTCCCTACGAGCAGTACTTC. This translates into CTSSVAAGAPYEQYF. Full variable domain (missing parts from reference TRBV11-2 and TRBJ2-7): EAGVAQSPRYKIIEKRQSVAFWCNPISGHATLYWYQQILGQGPKLLIQFQNNGVVDDSQLPKDRFSAERLKGVDSTLKIQPAKLEDSAVYLCTSSVAAGAPYEQYFGPGTRLTVT.

The rearrangement joins TRBV6-5 to TRBJ2-4; D is ambiguous. This CDR3 is built from 13 residues. Germline V gene sequence: CDR1 MNHEY, CDR2 SVGAGI. Trimming took 8 bases from V and 7 from J, leaving 15 bases between them. In DNA, the CDR3 is TGTGCCAGCGGGCAGGCGGAAAACAACATTCAGTACTTC. Protein: CASGQAENNIQYF.

On this clonotype itself: One end of the junction varies from germline; a read error may be responsible. The chain carries TRBV5-1 and TRBJ1-2; TRBD1 matches at 7 bases. Germline loops: CDR1 SGHRS, CDR2 YFSETQ. The CDR3 consists of 14 residues. CDR3 region: CASSLQGGNYRYNF. CDR3 bases: TGCGCCAGCAGCTTGCAGGGGGGGAATTATCGCTACAACTTC.

The V gene is TRBV6-5, the J gene TRBJ2-4; the D gene could be TRBD1 or TRBD2 (6 bases each). The CDR3 runs to 13 residues. CDR1 and CDR2 (germline): MNHEY, SVGAGI. V was cut by 6 bases and J by 13 bases, with 19 bases left in between. CDR3 region: CASRKGGKNKQYF. The CDR3 coding sequence is TGTGCCAGCAGGAAGGGGGGCAAAAACAAGCAGTACTTC.

To note about this clonotype: The germline gene is not matched at one end of the junction; a read error may be the cause. The chain recombines TRBV13 with TRBJ2-1, with D possibly matching TRBD1 (7 bases). The CDR3 loop spans 15 amino acids. Germline lookup yields CDR1 PRHDT and CDR2 FYEKMQ (reference sequence). The CDR3 sequence is CGSSVDREVGRRQFF. In nucleotides, the CDR3 is TGCGGCAGCAGCGTAGACAGGGAGGTGGGCCGGAGGCAGTTCTTC.

As to this clonotype: A junction boundary mismatches the germline segment, possibly from a read error. This chain uses TRBV5-1 with TRBJ1-2; D remains ambiguous. CDR1 SGHRS and CDR2 YFSETQ come from the germline V gene. The CDR3 covers 16 residues. The CDR3 nucleotides read TGTGCCAGCAGCTTGAAGCCAGGAACCTCTCGGTATGGCTACACCTTC. This sequence encodes CASSLKPGTSRYGYTF.

As to this clonotype: An end of the junction does not agree with germline; a read error may underlie this. J is TRBJ2-1 and V is TRBV12-3 or TRBV12-4; D ambiguous. The CDR3 loop spans 14 amino acids. This chain's CDR3 is CASSIAGVYKEQFF. CDR3 coding DNA: TGTGCCAGCAGCATCGCTGGCGTCTACAAGGAGCAGTTCTTC.